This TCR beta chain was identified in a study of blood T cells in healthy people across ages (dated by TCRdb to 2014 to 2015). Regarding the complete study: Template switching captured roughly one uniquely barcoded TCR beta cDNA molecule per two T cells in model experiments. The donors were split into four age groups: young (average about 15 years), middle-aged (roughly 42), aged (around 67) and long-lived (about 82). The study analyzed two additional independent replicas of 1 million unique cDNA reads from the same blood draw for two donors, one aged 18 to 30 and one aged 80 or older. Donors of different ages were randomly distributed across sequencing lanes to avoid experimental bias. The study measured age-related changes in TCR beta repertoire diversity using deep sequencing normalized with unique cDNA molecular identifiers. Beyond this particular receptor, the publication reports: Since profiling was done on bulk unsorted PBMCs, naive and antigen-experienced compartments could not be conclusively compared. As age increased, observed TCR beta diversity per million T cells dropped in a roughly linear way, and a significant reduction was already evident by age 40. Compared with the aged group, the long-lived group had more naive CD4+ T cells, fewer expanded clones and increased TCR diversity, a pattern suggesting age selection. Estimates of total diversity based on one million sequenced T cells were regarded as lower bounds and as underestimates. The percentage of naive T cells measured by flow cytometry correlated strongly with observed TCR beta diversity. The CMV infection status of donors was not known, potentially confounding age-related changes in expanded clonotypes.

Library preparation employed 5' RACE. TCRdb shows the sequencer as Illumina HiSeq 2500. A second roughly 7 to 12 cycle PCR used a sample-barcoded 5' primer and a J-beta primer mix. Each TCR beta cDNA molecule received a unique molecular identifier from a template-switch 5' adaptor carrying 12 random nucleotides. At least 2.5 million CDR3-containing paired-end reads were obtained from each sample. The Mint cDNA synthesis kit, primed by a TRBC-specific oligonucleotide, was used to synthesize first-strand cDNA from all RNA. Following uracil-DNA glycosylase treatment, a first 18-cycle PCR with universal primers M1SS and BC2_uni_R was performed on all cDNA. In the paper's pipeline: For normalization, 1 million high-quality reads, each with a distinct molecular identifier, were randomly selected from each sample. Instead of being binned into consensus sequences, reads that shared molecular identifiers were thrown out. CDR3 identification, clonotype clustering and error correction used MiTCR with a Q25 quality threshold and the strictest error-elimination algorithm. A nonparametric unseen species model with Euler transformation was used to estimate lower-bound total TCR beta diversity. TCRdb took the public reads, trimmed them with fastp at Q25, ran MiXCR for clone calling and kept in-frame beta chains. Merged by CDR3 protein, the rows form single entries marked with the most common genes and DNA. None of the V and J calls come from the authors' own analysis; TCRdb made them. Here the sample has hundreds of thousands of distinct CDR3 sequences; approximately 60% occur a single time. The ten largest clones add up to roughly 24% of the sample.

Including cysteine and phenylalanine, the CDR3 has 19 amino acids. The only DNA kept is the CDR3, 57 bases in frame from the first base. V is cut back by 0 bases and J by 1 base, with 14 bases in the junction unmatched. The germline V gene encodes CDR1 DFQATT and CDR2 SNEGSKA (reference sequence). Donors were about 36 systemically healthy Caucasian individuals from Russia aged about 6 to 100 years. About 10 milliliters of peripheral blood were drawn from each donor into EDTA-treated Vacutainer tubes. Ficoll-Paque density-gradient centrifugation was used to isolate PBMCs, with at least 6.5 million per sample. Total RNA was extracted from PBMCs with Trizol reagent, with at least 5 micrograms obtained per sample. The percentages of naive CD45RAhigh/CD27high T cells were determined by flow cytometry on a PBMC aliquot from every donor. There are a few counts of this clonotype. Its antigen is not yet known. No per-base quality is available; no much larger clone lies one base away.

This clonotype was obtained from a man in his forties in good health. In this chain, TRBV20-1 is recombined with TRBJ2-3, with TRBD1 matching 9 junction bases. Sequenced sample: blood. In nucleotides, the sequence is TGCAGTGCTAGAGATAAGGGGACAGGGTCCCTTTGGGGCACAGATACGCAGTATTTT. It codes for CSARDKGTGSLWGTDTQYF.